This T cell receptor beta chain was captured by sequencing in a study of T cell responses to AZD1222 COVID-19 vaccine. Study findings and constraints: Nearly half of spike-specific TCRs reportedly target unmutated variant regions. White British ancestry dominated among donors, who included more females, and clonal diversity was possibly underestimated.

On this clone: Its antigen is as yet unknown.

The J segment lost 7 bases and the V segment lost 1 base, leaving 4 bases of the junction unmatched. Germline lookup yields CDR1 SEHNR and CDR2 FQNEAQ (reference sequence). There are 14 residues in the CDR3. Repertoires were generated with immunoSEQ multiplex PCR, while TCRdb's copy carries only in-frame clones and drops some. The data show about 76,000 clones, around 80% seen once. This receptor was obtained from an adult who received the MenACWY meningococcal vaccine as a control. Specimen: peripheral blood, collected 28 days after the second dose of the MenACWY control vaccine. The rearrangement links TRBV7-9 to TRBJ1-3; 7 bases are shared with TRBD1. Written as DNA, the CDR3 is TGTGCCAGCAGCTTAGGTCAGGGGGTGAACACCATATATTTT. Residues: CASSLGQGVNTIYF.